These 29 T cell receptor beta chains originate from one sample sequenced in a study of Graves' ophthalmopathy and Graves' hyperthyroidism. Transcripts of RNA were the source for amplifying TCR beta CDR3 regions. Following a first-round RT-PCR that used HTBI primers, a second-round multiplex PCR was carried out. TCRdb itself ran the multiplex PCR reads through MiXCR, one entry per CDR3 protein. The data show hundreds of thousands of distinct CDR3 sequences, 20% to 25% seen once. Source material: peripheral blood. Receptors originate from a woman between 45 and 60 years old with Graves' ophthalmopathy.

This clonotype was seen at least ten times. V is TRBV5-6 and J is TRBJ1-5, with TRBD1 matching 10 bases. Germline assignment: CDR1 SGHDT and CDR2 YYEEEE. Trimming cost V 2 bases and J 9 bases; bases outside gene matches: 2. This CDR3 comprises 13 residues. This CDR3 reads CASSFGQGVPQHF. The CDR3 nucleotides are TGTGCCAGCAGCTTCGGACAGGGGGTGCCCCAGCATTTT.

This clonotype was counted ten times or more. The rearrangement joins TRBV4-1 to TRBJ1-2; D is uncertain. Per the germline V gene, CDR1 is MGHRA and CDR2 is YSYEKL. Trimming removed 5 bases from V and 4 bases from J, with 17 bases in between. The CDR3 totals 15 residues. The DNA for the CDR3 is TGCGCCAGCAGCTCATCTGACTCCACCCCCTATGGCTACACCTTC. This encodes CASSSSDSTPYGYTF.

This clonotype was recorded at least ten times. The chain employs TRBV6-5 and TRBJ2-7; D uncertain. This CDR3 has 13 amino acids. From germline, CDR1 is MNHEY and CDR2 SVGAGI. The germline V and J ends were trimmed by 0 bases and 4 bases, with 7 bases remaining between them. CDR3: CASSYSIGYEQYF. The CDR3 DNA reads TGTGCCAGCAGTTACTCGATAGGTTACGAGCAGTACTTC.

This chain connects TRBV28 to TRBJ2-6; possibly TRBD1 for D (5 bases). Germline V lookup: CDR1 MDHEN, CDR2 SYDVKM. V lost 3 bases and J lost 0, with 15 bases in between. The length of the CDR3 is 18 residues. The CDR3, as DNA: TGTGCCAGCAGTTTGAATCAGGGATCAAGCTCTGGGGCCAACGTCCTGACTTTC. It specifies CASSLNQGSSSGANVLTF.

Worth noting for this clonotype: A much larger clone differs by one base, so this may be a read error. The rearrangement links TRBV11-2 to TRBJ2-5, with 14 nucleotides matching TRBD2. Per the germline V gene, CDR1 is SGHAT and CDR2 is FQNNGV. This CDR3 region has 16 residues. After removal of 4 bases from V and 5 bases from J, the junction contained 6 bases not matched to a gene. The CDR3 loop reads CASSSPGLAGVETQYF. The CDR3 DNA is TGTGCCAGCAGCTCCCCGGGACTAGCGGGAGTGGAGACCCAGTACTTC.

J is TRBJ2-7 and V is TRBV27; D call uncertain. Trimming shortened V by 4 bases and J by 4 bases, and 17 bases separated the two germline ends. Per the germline V gene, CDR1 is MNHEY and CDR2 is SMNVEV (reference sequence). There are 15 residues in the CDR3. The CDR3 loop is CASSSLVAPQYEQYF. As DNA, the CDR3 is TGTGCCAGCAGTTCACTGGTAGCCCCTCAATACGAGCAGTACTTC.

Many counts were recorded for this clonotype. The chain uses TRBV2 and TRBJ2-5; D is unresolved. Germline V lookup: CDR1 SNHLY, CDR2 FYNNEI. The CDR3 extends over 13 amino acids. Trimming shortened V by 5 bases and J by 4 bases, and 11 bases separated the two germline ends. CDR3: CASSWRWGETQYF. In nucleotides, the CDR3 is TGTGCCAGCAGTTGGCGTTGGGGAGAGACCCAGTACTTC.

This clonotype was counted at least ten times. The chain recombines TRBV12-3 or TRBV12-4 with TRBJ2-7; no clear D. V dropped 5 bases and J dropped 4 bases, with 12 bases sitting between them. The CDR3 has 13 amino acids. CDR3 sequence: CASSKQTVYEQYF. The CDR3 region has the DNA TGTGCCAGCAGTAAACAGACGGTGTACGAGCAGTACTTC.

V is TRBV6-2 or TRBV6-3 and J is TRBJ2-5; 7 positions match TRBD2. With V trimmed by 7 bases and J by 1 base, 9 bases remained unmatched. CDR3 size: 15 residues. CDR1 is MNHEY, CDR2 SVGEGT, per germline. The DNA for the CDR3 is TGTGCCAGCATGGTTCCTAGCGGCTTCCAAGAGACCCAGTACTTC. It specifies CASMVPSGFQETQYF.

This clonotype was picked up a small number of times. The CDR3: CASSLGGQFGPQHF. As DNA, the CDR3 is TGTGCCAGCAGCTTAGGGGGACAGTTTGGGCCCCAGCATTTT. The chain couples TRBV7-9 to TRBJ1-5; TRBD1 agrees at 7 bases. The V segment lost 1 base and the J segment 9 bases; nucleotides outside the gene matches: 6. Germline V gene lookup returns CDR1 SEHNR and CDR2 FQNEAQ (reference sequence). CDR3 length equals 14 residues.

This clonotype was seen once. The rearrangement links TRBV19 to TRBJ1-2; the D is unclear. The germline CDR1 and CDR2 sequences are LNHDA and SQIVND (reference sequence). The length of the CDR3 is 16 residues. V gave up 7 bases and J gave up 2 bases, with 20 bases separating them. The CDR3, as DNA: TGTGCCAGTACCTTCACCGAGGGAGGAAGGAACTATGGCTACACCTTC. Encoded protein: CASTFTEGGRNYGYTF.

This sequence joins TRBV20-1 and TRBJ1-5, with D possibly being TRBD1 (6 bases). Germline assignment: CDR1 DFQATT and CDR2 SNEGSKA (reference sequence). The length of the CDR3 is 15 residues. V was clipped by 0 bases and J by 3 bases, with 12 bases between them. The CDR3: CSARDPGQTNQPQHF. Here the CDR3 DNA reads TGCAGTGCTAGAGACCCCGGACAGACCAATCAGCCCCAGCATTTT.

This clonotype has just a few counts. The chain employs TRBV5-1 and TRBJ2-5; 8 bases align to TRBD1. Germline V CDR1 and CDR2: SGHRS, YFSETQ. The CDR3 is 15 residues long. Losses at the gene ends were 4 bases for V and 4 bases for J; bases not matched to a gene: 9. CDR3 sequence reads: CASSSQGAEGETQYF. In DNA form, the CDR3 reads TGCGCCAGCAGCAGTCAGGGGGCCGAAGGAGAGACCCAGTACTTC.

This clonotype was recorded many times. This CDR3 reads CAWSVRSIKAGGTQETQYF. The CDR3 nucleotides read TGTGCCTGGAGTGTTCGATCGATAAAGGCCGGGGGTACGCAAGAGACCCAGTACTTC. This chain joins TRBV30 and TRBJ2-5; TRBD2 might be the D (6 bases). CDR1 and CDR2 from the germline V gene are GTSNPN and SVGIG (reference sequence). This CDR3 region has 19 residues. The germline V and J ends were trimmed by 0 bases and 2 bases, with 25 bases remaining between them.

The chain couples TRBV24-1 to TRBJ2-5, with D hard to call. This CDR3 has 11 residues. CDR1 is KGHDR and CDR2 is SFDVKD in the germline V gene. V lost 3 bases to trimming and J lost 8 bases, with 6 bases between them. CDR3 sequence reads: CATSDRQTQYF. The CDR3 bases are TGTGCCACCAGTGATCGGCAAACCCAGTACTTC.

This clonotype was recorded many times. The J gene is TRBJ1-1, the V gene TRBV6-1; D might be TRBD1 (6 bases). The germline CDR1 and CDR2 sequences are MNHNS and SASEGT. The CDR3 spans 16 residues. V lost 5 bases and J 4 bases, leaving 20 bases between the germline ends. The CDR3 nucleotides read TGTGCCAGCAGTCCCGTCGGGGGGCGCGGAGTCACTGAAGCTTTCTTT. Protein product: CASSPVGGRGVTEAFF.

This clonotype has at least ten counts. The gene calls are TRBV7-3 and TRBJ2-5; 10 bases fit TRBD2. Germline CDR1 reads SGHTA; CDR2 reads FQGTGA. The CDR3 loop spans 16 amino acids. V gave up 5 bases and J gave up 5 bases; unmatched junction bases: 11. The CDR3 DNA follows: TGTGCCAGCAGCCAAGGGAGCGGGAGGGATAGGGAGACCCAGTACTTC. This encodes CASSQGSGRDRETQYF.

This clonotype was seen at least ten times. The rearrangement uses TRBV6-1 and TRBJ2-5; 10 nucleotides agree with TRBD2. Trimming cost V 1 base and J 2 bases; bases outside gene matches: 10. The CDR3 runs 18 residues. Looked up from germline, CDR1 is MNHNS and CDR2 is SASEGT. As DNA, the CDR3 is TGTGCCAGCAGTGAAGAAGATCGGCTAGCGGGAGTACAAGAGACCCAGTACTTC. Translation: CASSEEDRLAGVQETQYF.

The sample holds many counts of this clonotype. The V gene is TRBV7-2, the J gene TRBJ2-7, with D possibly being TRBD1 (6 bases). The V end was cut by 3 bases, the J end by 1 base, with 10 bases between. The CDR3 loop spans 14 amino acids. Germline-derived CDR1 and CDR2 are SGHTA and FQGNSA. In nucleotides, the CDR3 is TGTGCCAGCAGCTTGGACAGTCGATCCTACGAGCAGTACTTC. Translation: CASSLDSRSYEQYF.

On this clonotype itself: Being one base from a much bigger clone, this may be a read error. This rearrangement joins TRBV6-1 to TRBJ1-2; D unresolved. Germline assignment: CDR1 MNHNS and CDR2 SASEGT. The CDR3 has 11 amino acids. CDR3 nucleotides: TGTGCCAGCAGTGAGGTGGGAGGCTGCACCTTC. As protein: CASSEVGGCTF.

The chain has TRBV28 and TRBJ2-7; 8 bases map to TRBD2. The CDR3 length is 16 residues. The V and J ends lost 3 bases and 1 base, in that order; junction bases with no gene match: 8. CDR1 and CDR2 (germline): MDHEN, SYDVKM. CDR3 sequence (DNA): TGTGCCAGCAGTTTCTACAGACTAGCGCAATCCTACGAGCAGTACTTC. It translates to CASSFYRLAQSYEQYF.

This clonotype was counted at least ten times. The genes are TRBV6-5 and TRBJ2-7; unclear D gene. The V gene lost 4 bases and the J gene lost 3 bases, with 13 bases spanning the gap. CDR1 is MNHEY and CDR2 is SVGAGI in the germline V gene. This CDR3 is 14 amino acids long. CDR3 DNA sequence: TGTGCCAGCAGTTTGACCCCCCTGGGCTACGAGCAGTACTTC. Protein product: CASSLTPLGYEQYF.

V gene TRBV12-3 or TRBV12-4 combines with J gene TRBJ1-5; tentative D call: TRBD1 (6 bases). The CDR3 has 14 residues. Between the trimmed V and J ends, which lost 5 bases and 5 bases, there was a span of 13 bases. CDR3 nucleotide sequence: TGTGCCAGCAGTCGTACAGGGCCCGATCAGCCCCAGCATTTT. Its translation is CASSRTGPDQPQHF.

This clonotype has ten or more counts. The gene calls are TRBV6-5 and TRBJ2-5; 11 nucleotides line up with TRBD1. After removal of 10 bases from V and 4 bases from J, the junction contained 17 bases not matched to a gene. Germline CDR1 MNHEY, CDR2 SVGAGI. This CDR3 region has 17 residues. This CDR3 is CATRTGGASLFVETQYF. CDR3 nucleotides: TGTGCCACCAGGACAGGGGGCGCATCTTTGTTCGTAGAGACCCAGTACTTC.

This clonotype was counted ten times or more. V usage is TRBV19 and J usage is TRBJ1-1; 9 bases align to TRBD1. CDR1 and CDR2 from the germline V gene are LNHDA and SQIVND (reference sequence). With 3 bases clipped from V and 9 bases from J, the junction kept 8 bases outside the gene matches. The length of the CDR3 is 14 residues. The CDR3 nucleotides read TGTGCCAGTAGTATCGGGGGGACAGGGTCACAAGCTTTCTTT. Encoded protein: CASSIGGTGSQAFF.

This clonotype was observed at least ten times. The chain couples TRBV24-1 to TRBJ2-7, with 12 positions matching TRBD1. The CDR3 runs 16 residues. Germline assignment: CDR1 KGHDR and CDR2 SFDVKD. With V trimmed by 4 bases and J by 6 bases, 9 bases remained unmatched. As DNA, the CDR3 is TGTGCCACCAGTGAGGAAACCGGGACAGGGGGCCGCGAGCAGTACTTC. Encoded protein: CATSEETGTGGREQYF.

The J gene is TRBJ1-1, the V gene TRBV7-9, with 7 bases lining up with TRBD1. The CDR3 sequence is 15 residues long. Germline assignment: CDR1 SEHNR and CDR2 FQNEAQ (reference sequence). Trimming took 0 bases from V and 5 from J; bases not matched to a gene: 6. The CDR3 sequence is CASSLAGPTGTEAFF. In nucleotides, the CDR3 is TGTGCCAGCAGCTTAGCGGGACCGACAGGGACTGAAGCTTTCTTT.

V gene TRBV20-1 combines with J gene TRBJ2-5; TRBD2 aligns across 13 bases. V lost 1 base, J lost 4 bases, and 0 bases stayed unmatched. The CDR3 contains 14 residues. In germline, CDR1 is DFQATT, CDR2 SNEGSKA (reference sequence). The CDR3: CSARGTSGRETQYF. As DNA, the CDR3 is TGCAGTGCTAGAGGGACTAGCGGGAGAGAGACCCAGTACTTC.

This clonotype was seen repeatedly, ten times or more. The rearrangement links TRBV12-3 or TRBV12-4 to TRBJ2-2; a possible D gene is TRBD1 (6 bases). Between the trimmed V and J ends, which lost 6 bases and 5 bases, there was a span of 19 bases. This CDR3 is built from 16 residues. CDR3 protein: CASRHPGQGETGELFF. The DNA for the CDR3 is TGTGCCAGCAGGCATCCGGGACAAGGAGAAACCGGGGAGCTGTTTTTT.